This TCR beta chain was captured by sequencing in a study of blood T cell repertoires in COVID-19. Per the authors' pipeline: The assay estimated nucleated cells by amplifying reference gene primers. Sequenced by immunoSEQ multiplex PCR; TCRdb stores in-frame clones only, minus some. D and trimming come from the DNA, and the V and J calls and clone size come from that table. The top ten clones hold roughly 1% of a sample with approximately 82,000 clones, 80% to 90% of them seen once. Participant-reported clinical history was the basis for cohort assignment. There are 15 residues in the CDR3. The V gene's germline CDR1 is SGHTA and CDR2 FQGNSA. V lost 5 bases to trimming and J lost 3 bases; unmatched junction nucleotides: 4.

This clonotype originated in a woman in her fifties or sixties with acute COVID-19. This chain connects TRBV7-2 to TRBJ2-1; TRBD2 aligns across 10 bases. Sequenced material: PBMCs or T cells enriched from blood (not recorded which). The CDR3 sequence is CASSPASGSYNEQFF. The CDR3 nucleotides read TGTGCCAGCAGCCCCGCTAGCGGGAGCTACAATGAGCAGTTCTTC.